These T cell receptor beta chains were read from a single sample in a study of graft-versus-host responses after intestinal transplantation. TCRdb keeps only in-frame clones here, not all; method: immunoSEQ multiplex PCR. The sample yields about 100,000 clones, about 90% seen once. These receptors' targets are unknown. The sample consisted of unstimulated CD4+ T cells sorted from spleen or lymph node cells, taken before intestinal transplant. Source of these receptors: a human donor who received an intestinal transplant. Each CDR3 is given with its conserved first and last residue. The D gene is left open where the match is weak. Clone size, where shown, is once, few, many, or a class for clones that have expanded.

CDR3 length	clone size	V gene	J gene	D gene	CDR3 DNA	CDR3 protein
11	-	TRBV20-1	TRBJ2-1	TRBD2	TGCAGTGCTAGCGGGGGGGATGAGCAGTTCTTC	CSASGGDEQFF
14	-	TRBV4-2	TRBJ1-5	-	TGTGCCAGCAGCCACGGGGGCAACCATCAGCCCCAGCATTTT	CASSHGGNHQPQHF
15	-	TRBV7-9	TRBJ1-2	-	TGTGCCAGCAGCACGTTTACAGGGACGCACTATGGCTACACCTTC	CASSTFTGTHYGYTF
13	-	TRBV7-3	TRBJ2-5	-	TGTGCCAGCAGCGCCCAGGGGCAAGAGACCCAGTACTTC	CASSAQGQETQYF
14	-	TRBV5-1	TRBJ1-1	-	TGCGCCAGCAGCCCTGGACACGGGAACACCGAAGCTTTCTTT	CASSPGHGNTEAFF
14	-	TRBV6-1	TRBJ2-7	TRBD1	TGTGCCAGCAGTTCCTTGACAGGGTTCAACGAGCAGTACTTC	CASSSLTGFNEQYF
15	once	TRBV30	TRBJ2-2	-	TGTGCCTGTCGGGCGGGAAGTGCGAACACCGGGGAGCTGTTTTTT	CACRAGSANTGELFF
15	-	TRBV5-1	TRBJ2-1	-	TGCGCCAGCAGCTTGAGCTGGAGCTCCTACAATGAGCAGTTCTTC	CASSLSWSSYNEQFF
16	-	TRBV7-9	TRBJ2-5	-	TGTGCCAGCAGCTCCCGGGGGGCCGGAGGTCCAGGGACCCAGTACTTC	CASSSRGAGGPGTQYF
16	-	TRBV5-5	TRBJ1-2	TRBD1	TGTGCCAGCAGCTTGACAGGGGGGCGCCTTAACTATGGCTACACCTTC	CASSLTGGRLNYGYTF
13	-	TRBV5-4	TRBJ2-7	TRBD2	TGTGCCAGCAGCTCAGGGACTAGCTACGAGCAGTACTTC	CASSSGTSYEQYF
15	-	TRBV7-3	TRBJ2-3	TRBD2	TGTGCCAGCAGCTTAACTAGCGGGAGGTTAGATACGCAGTATTTT	CASSLTSGRLDTQYF
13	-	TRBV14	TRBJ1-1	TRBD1	TGTGCCAGCAGCCGACAGGGGTACACTGAAGCTTTCTTT	CASSRQGYTEAFF
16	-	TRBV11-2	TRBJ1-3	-	TGTGCCAGCAGCTTAGTGTGGCAGGGGTATGGAAACACCATATATTTT	CASSLVWQGYGNTIYF
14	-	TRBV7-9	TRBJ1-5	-	TGTGCCAGCAAGGAGGGGGGAGGGGATCAGCCCCAGCATTTT	CASKEGGGDQPQHF
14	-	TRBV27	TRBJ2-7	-	TGTGCCAGCCGACCGGGACAATCAATCTACGAGCAGTACTTC	CASRPGQSIYEQYF
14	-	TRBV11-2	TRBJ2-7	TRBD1	TGTGCCAGCAGGCGCGGGACAGGGTCTCAAGAGCAGTACTTC	CASRRGTGSQEQYF
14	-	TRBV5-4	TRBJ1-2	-	TGTGCCAGCGGGGGACAAGTAGCTAACTATGGCTACACCTTC	CASGGQVANYGYTF
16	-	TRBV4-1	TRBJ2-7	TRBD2	TGCGCCAGCAGCCAAAGGCTTAGCGGGCTCTCCTACGAGCAGTACTTC	CASSQRLSGLSYEQYF
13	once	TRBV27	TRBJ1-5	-	TGTGCCAGCAGTTTATTGGGGAATCAGCCCCAGCATTTT	CASSLLGNQPQHF
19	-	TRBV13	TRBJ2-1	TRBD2	TGTGCCAGCAGCTTATTAGTGCATCTCCGGGGGGGTGTGGCTAATGAGCAGTTCTTC	CASSLLVHLRGGVANEQFF
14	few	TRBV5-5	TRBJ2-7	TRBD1	TGTGCCAGCAGCTGGAGACAGGGGGGCCACGAGCAGTACTTC	CASSWRQGGHEQYF